This T cell receptor (beta chain) was retrieved from a study of T cell responses to AZD1222 COVID-19 vaccine. Profiled with immunoSEQ multiplex PCR; TCRdb holds only in-frame clones, not every one. This sample has 120,000 to 150,000 clones, with over 80% found just once. Trimming removed 1 base at V and 4 bases at J, with 6 bases between. Looked up from germline, CDR1 is KGHSH and CDR2 is LQKENI. The CDR3 has 13 residues. Study outcomes and limitations: Baseline seropositivity characterized only six AZD1222 recipients. Repertoire collection took place solely once the T cell response had peaked. Females outnumbered males among donors, who were mostly white British; clonal diversity was possibly underestimated. Close to half of spike-specific TCRs reportedly recognize unmutated variant regions.

A word on this clone: Antigen: not known.

The sample here was peripheral blood, taken 28 days after the second AZD1222 dose. The source of this sequence is an adult who received the AZD1222 COVID-19 vaccine. This chain links TRBV18 with TRBJ2-3; D ambiguous. Written as DNA, the CDR3 is TGTGCCAGCTCACCACGTGGCGCAGATACGCAGTATTTT. The encoded protein is CASSPRGADTQYF.